Listed here are 22 T cell receptor beta chains from one sample, sequenced in a study of a mutant IDH1 vaccine in newly diagnosed glioma. The antigens for these receptors are not known. Time point noted: week 47, end of study. It was 300 ug of mutant IDH1 20-mer peptide that made up each vaccine dose, given with topical imiquimod. Here immunoSEQ multiplex PCR was the method, and the copy in TCRdb shows in-frame clones only, minus some. The sample holds fewer than 70,000 clones, 75% to 90% seen once. The specimen comprised PBMCs, sampled from a glioma patient whose treatment included an IDH1 peptide vaccine. The source of these receptors is a man aged 25-45 years with glioma.

The gene calls are TRBV6-6 and TRBJ2-7; D might be TRBD1 (5 bases). Trimming removed 2 bases from V and 6 bases from J, with 14 bases in between. CDR1 MNHNY and CDR2 SVGAGI come from the germline V gene (reference sequence). The CDR3 has 14 amino acids. Written as DNA, the CDR3 is TGTGCCAGCAGTTACATTGGGGCAGGCTCCGAGCAGTACTTC. Its translation: CASSYIGAGSEQYF.

This clone was seen a handful of times. The chain combines TRBV7-9 with TRBJ2-1; 9 positions match TRBD1. Looked up from germline, CDR1 is SEHNR and CDR2 is FQNEAQ (reference sequence). Trimming took 7 bases from V and 4 from J; bases not matched to a gene: 8. There are 15 residues in the CDR3. The CDR3 is CASKTGGDRYNEQFF. CDR3 nucleotide sequence: TGTGCCAGCAAAACAGGGGGCGATCGTTACAATGAGCAGTTCTTC.

For the CDR3, the DNA is TGTGCCAGCAGATGGGTCCAATACAATGAGCAGTTCTTC. Translating gives CASRWVQYNEQFF. This chain joins TRBV6-6 and TRBJ2-1; D remains unclear. The CDR3 sequence is 13 residues long. Trimming removed 6 bases from V and 4 bases from J, with 10 bases in between. CDR1 is MNHNY, CDR2 SVGAGI, per germline (reference sequence).

V gene TRBV7-8 combines with J gene TRBJ1-5; D gene uncertain. Trimming removed 0 bases at V and 7 bases at J, with 19 bases between. The germline gives CDR1 SGHVS, CDR2 FQNEAQ. This CDR3 is built from 17 residues. CDR3 sequence: CASSLAVAHRVQQPQHF. In DNA form, the CDR3 reads TGTGCCAGCAGCTTAGCGGTAGCCCATAGGGTTCAACAGCCCCAGCATTTT.

V and J are TRBV6-5 and TRBJ1-2, with 10 bases that match TRBD1. Germline values: CDR1 MNHEY, CDR2 SVGAGI. The CDR3 contains 15 residues. Trimming removed 0 bases from V and 5 bases from J; junction bases left unmatched: 3. This CDR3 reads CASSYSGQGSYGYTF. For the CDR3, the DNA is TGTGCCAGCAGTTACTCGGGACAGGGGTCATATGGCTACACCTTC.

The rearrangement joins TRBV28 to TRBJ1-5; perhaps TRBD1 as D (5 bases). The germline V gene has CDR1 MDHEN and CDR2 SYDVKM. This CDR3 region has 16 residues. V was cut by 5 bases and J by 0 bases, with 14 bases left in between. The CDR3 nucleotides read TGTGCCAGCAGTATAACGGGGACTTATAGCAATCAGCCCCAGCATTTT. Translated: CASSITGTYSNQPQHF.

CDR3 nucleotides: TGTGCCAGCAGCCAACGGAGGGACTTCTACAATGAGCAGTTCTTC. Translating gives CASSQRRDFYNEQFF. The chain links TRBV14 to TRBJ2-1, with a tentative D call TRBD2 (6 bases). The ends were cut back, 2 bases at V and 3 bases at J, with 11 bases in the middle. There are 15 residues in the CDR3. Germline V lookup: CDR1 SGHDN, CDR2 FVKESK.

The chain couples TRBV6-1 to TRBJ1-1; D is unclear. Germline V gene lookup returns CDR1 MNHNS and CDR2 SASEGT. V was cut by 1 base and J by 1 base, with 7 bases left in between. The CDR3 has 14 residues. The CDR3 nucleotides are TGTGCCAGCAGTGAAGGTGTAGAGAACACTGAAGCTTTCTTT. It specifies CASSEGVENTEAFF.

CDR3 coding DNA: TGTGCCAGCAGTGAGAGAGCGGGGGGGCCTGGTGAGCAGTTCTTC. The encoded protein is CASSERAGGPGEQFF. This chain joins TRBV2 and TRBJ2-1; TRBD2 matches 10 bases. The CDR3 is 15 amino acids. Germline V gives CDR1 SNHLY, CDR2 FYNNEI. V shed 3 bases, J shed 9 bases, and the junction held 8 bases outside the gene matches.

The rearrangement joins TRBV4-1 to TRBJ2-1; D possibly uses TRBD1 or TRBD2 (6 bases each). The germline V and J ends were trimmed by 1 base and 4 bases, with 14 bases remaining between them. The V gene's germline CDR1 is MGHRA and CDR2 YSYEKL. The CDR3 is 16 amino acids. This CDR3 reads CASSQANAGHYNEQFF. The CDR3 DNA reads TGCGCCAGCAGCCAAGCGAATGCGGGACATTACAATGAGCAGTTCTTC.

The chain links TRBV18 to TRBJ1-1; D ambiguous. CDR3 length: 14 residues. V lost 3 bases and J 1 base, leaving 9 bases between the germline ends. Per the germline V gene, CDR1 is KGHSH and CDR2 is LQKENI. The CDR3 is CASSPRGGNTEAFF. CDR3 nucleotides: TGTGCCAGCTCACCCCGGGGTGGGAACACTGAAGCTTTCTTT.

The chain links TRBV6-5 to TRBJ1-6, with D perhaps matching TRBD1 (5 bases). In germline, CDR1 is MNHEY, CDR2 SVGAGI. V was pared by 11 bases and J by 10 bases, with 18 bases between. This CDR3 comprises 13 residues. In DNA form, the CDR3 reads TGTGCCGCCAGGGACTCCCTTTGGTCACCCCTCCACTTT. Protein product: CAARDSLWSPLHF.

The CDR3 is CASSLEYRVETQYF. The DNA of the CDR3 is TGTGCCAGCAGCTTAGAATACCGGGTGGAGACCCAGTACTTC. The rearrangement joins TRBV7-6 to TRBJ2-5, with no clear D. Germline-derived CDR1 and CDR2 are SGHVS and FNYEAQ. With 1 base removed from V and 5 bases from J, the gap between germline ends came to 11 bases. The CDR3 runs 14 residues.

J is TRBJ2-3 and V is TRBV6-4; TRBD2 matches at 9 bases. The CDR3 covers 15 residues. Looked up from germline, CDR1 is MRHNA and CDR2 is SNTAGT. The V and J ends lost 4 bases and 5 bases, in that order; junction bases with no gene match: 7. The CDR3 sequence: CASSVTAGGGDTQYF. The DNA of the CDR3 is TGTGCCAGCAGTGTAACGGCGGGAGGGGGAGATACGCAGTATTTT.

V gene TRBV28 combines with J gene TRBJ2-1, with 16 bases identical to TRBD2. This CDR3 contains 19 residues. V dropped 6 bases and J dropped 0; count of bases not matched to a gene: 8. The germline V gene encodes CDR1 MDHEN and CDR2 SYDVKM. As DNA, the CDR3 is TGTGCCAGCAGGACCTCGGGACTAGCGGGGGGGAGCTCCTACAATGAGCAGTTCTTC. Translating it yields CASRTSGLAGGSSYNEQFF.

The chain uses TRBV6-5 and TRBJ2-3; 10 bases match TRBD1. The CDR3 is 15 residues long. Germline V gene sequence: CDR1 MNHEY, CDR2 SVGAGI. With V trimmed by 5 bases and J by 2 bases, 4 bases remained unmatched. The CDR3 protein is CASSPGQGFTDTQYF. The DNA of the CDR3 is TGTGCCAGCAGTCCGGGACAGGGGTTCACAGATACGCAGTATTTT.

The chain links TRBV6-1 to TRBJ1-3; weak D call: TRBD1 (5 bases). This CDR3 region has 17 residues. CDR1 and CDR2 from the germline V gene are MNHNS and SASEGT. The V gene lost 2 bases and the J gene lost 3 bases, with 17 bases spanning the gap. CDR3 in DNA: TGTGCCAGCAGTGAATATATAGGTGGGGCAGGTGGAAACACCATATATTTT. Translated, it gives CASSEYIGGAGGNTIYF.

The V and J genes are TRBV5-1 and TRBJ1-1; possible D gene TRBD1, 5 bases. The CDR3 runs to 14 residues. V dropped 3 bases and J dropped 1 base, with 10 bases sitting between them. Germline assignment: CDR1 SGHRS and CDR2 YFSETQ. In DNA, the CDR3 is TGCGCCAGCAGCTACGCGAGGGGGAACACTGAAGCTTTCTTT. Protein product: CASSYARGNTEAFF.

CDR3 in amino acids: CASSPDRPGNTEAFF. Written as DNA, the CDR3 is TGCGCCAGCAGCCCCGACAGGCCGGGGAACACTGAAGCTTTCTTT. The chain carries TRBV4-1 and TRBJ1-1, with a weak D call TRBD1 (6 bases). Trimming removed 4 bases at V and 1 base at J, with 13 bases between. The CDR3 has 15 amino acids. Germline assignment: CDR1 MGHRA and CDR2 YSYEKL.

CDR3 DNA: TGTGCCAGCAGCTTGTTGAAGGGGACCTTCGGAGATACGCAGTATTTT. Translating it yields CASSLLKGTFGDTQYF. This chain uses TRBV5-6 with TRBJ2-3; D is possibly TRBD1 or TRBD2 (5 bases each). Trimming pared 1 base from V and 5 bases from J, leaving 17 bases between. The CDR3 length is 16 residues. Germline V gene lookup returns CDR1 SGHDT and CDR2 YYEEEE.

The V call is TRBV27, the J call TRBJ2-7; 9 nucleotides line up with TRBD1. The CDR3 is 15 residues long. Germline V gene lookup returns CDR1 MNHEY and CDR2 SMNVEV (reference sequence). V dropped 6 bases and J dropped 6; count of bases not matched to a gene: 12. In nucleotides, the CDR3 is TGTGCCAGCAGCCTCCTACAGGGGGCGACCGTCGAGCAGTACTTC. It codes for CASSLLQGATVEQYF.

V gene TRBV2 combines with J gene TRBJ1-5, with a weak D call TRBD1 (6 bases). V lost 2 bases to trimming and J lost 12 bases, with 29 bases between them. Germline-derived CDR1 and CDR2 are SNHLY and FYNNEI. CDR3 size: 18 residues. The CDR3 DNA reads TGTGCCAGCAGTGAATTAACGCCCACGCGTGCAACAGGGCAGGACCAGCATTTT. It encodes CASSELTPTRATGQDQHF. Together with reference TRBV2 and TRBJ1-5, the CDR3 gives the full variable domain: EPEVTQTPSHQVTQMGQEVILRCVPISNHLYFYWYRQILGQKVEFLVSFYNNEISEKSEIFDDQFSVERPDGSNFTLKIRSTKLEDSAMYFCASSELTPTRATGQDQHFGDGTRLSIL.